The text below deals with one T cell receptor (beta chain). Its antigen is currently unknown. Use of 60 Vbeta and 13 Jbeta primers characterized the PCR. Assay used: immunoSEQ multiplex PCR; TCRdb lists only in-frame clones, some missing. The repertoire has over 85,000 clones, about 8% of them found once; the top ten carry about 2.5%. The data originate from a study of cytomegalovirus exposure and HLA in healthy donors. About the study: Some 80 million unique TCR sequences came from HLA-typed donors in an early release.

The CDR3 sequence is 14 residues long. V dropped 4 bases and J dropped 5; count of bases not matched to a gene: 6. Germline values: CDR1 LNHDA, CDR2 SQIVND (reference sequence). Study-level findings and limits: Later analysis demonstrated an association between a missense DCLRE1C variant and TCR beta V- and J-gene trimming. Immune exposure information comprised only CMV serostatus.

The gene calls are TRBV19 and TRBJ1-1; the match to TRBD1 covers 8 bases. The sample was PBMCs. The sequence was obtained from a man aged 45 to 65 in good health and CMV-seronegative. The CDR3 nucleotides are TGTGCCAGTAGTAGGGACAGGTCGAGTACTGAAGCTTTCTTT. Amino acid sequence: CASSRDRSSTEAFF.